Given below is one TCR beta chain in context. Those who participated ranged in age from about 18 to 95 years and resided in roughly 26 US areas. In the 2 weeks before study entry, exposed participants met a COVID-19 case, which was PCR-confirmed or clinician-diagnosed. Original methodology: Estimated nucleated cell counts came from reference gene primer amplification. TCRdb keeps only in-frame clones here, not all; method: immunoSEQ multiplex PCR. V and J calls and clone size follow that table, whereas D and trimming were derived from the DNA. Here the sample spans about 220,000 clones, 83% being singletons. The data were taken from a study of blood T cell repertoires in COVID-19. Study information: COVID-19 samples collected from the United States, Italy and Spain covered acute and convalescent phases.

V lost 7 bases to trimming and J lost 5 bases; unmatched junction nucleotides: 6. Germline lookup yields CDR1 ENHRY and CDR2 SYGVKD. The CDR3 runs 13 residues. The V and J genes are TRBV10-3 and TRBJ1-2; 8 bases fit TRBD1. Sequenced: PBMCs or T cells enriched from blood (not recorded which). This sequence was found in a woman in her forties or fifties who had been exposed to COVID-19. Here the CDR3 reads CAINQDRAYGYTF. The CDR3 DNA reads as TGTGCCATCAACCAGGACAGGGCTTATGGCTACACCTTC.